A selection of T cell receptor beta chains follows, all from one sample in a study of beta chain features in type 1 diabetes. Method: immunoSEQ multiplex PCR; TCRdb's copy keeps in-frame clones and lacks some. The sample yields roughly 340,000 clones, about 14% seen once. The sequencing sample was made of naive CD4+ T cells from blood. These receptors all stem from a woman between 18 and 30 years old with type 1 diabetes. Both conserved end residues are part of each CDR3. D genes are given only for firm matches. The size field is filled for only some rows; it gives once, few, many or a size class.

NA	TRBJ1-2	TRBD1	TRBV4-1	TGCGCCAGCAGCCAAGCGCTGACAGGGGCCTATGGCTACACCTTC	CASSQALTGAYGYTF
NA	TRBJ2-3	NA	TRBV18	TGTGCCAGCTCACCACTAGATAGCACAGATACGCAGTATTTT	CASSPLDSTDTQYF
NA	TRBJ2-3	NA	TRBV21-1	TGTGCCAGCAGCAATTCGGGACTAGCGGGAGGGCCCACAGATACGCAGTATTTT	CASSNSGLAGGPTDTQYF
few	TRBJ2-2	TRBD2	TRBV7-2	TGTGCCAGCAGCTTAACTTCGGCGGGAGGAGCCGGGGAGCTGTTTTTT	CASSLTSAGGAGELFF
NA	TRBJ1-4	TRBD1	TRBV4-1	TGCGCCAGCAGCGTAACAGGGGTAGGAGAAAAACTGTTTTTT	CASSVTGVGEKLFF
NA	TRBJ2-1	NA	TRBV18	TGTGCCAGCTCACCACTGGCGGGCTTCGGCAATGAGCAGTTCTTC	CASSPLAGFGNEQFF
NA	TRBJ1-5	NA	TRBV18	TGTGCCAGCTCACCGGGAGTCAGGAACCAGCCCCAGCATTTT	CASSPGVRNQPQHF
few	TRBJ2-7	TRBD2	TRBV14	TGTGCCAGCAGCCAAGAAACACTAGCGGGAGACACGGCCTACGAGCAGTACTTC	CASSQETLAGDTAYEQYF
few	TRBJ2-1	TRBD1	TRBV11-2	TGTGCCACTACAAAAGGCCAGGGGGATTTTGACAATGAGCAGTTCTTC	CATTKGQGDFDNEQFF
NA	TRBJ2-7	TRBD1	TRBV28	TGTGCCAGCAGTTTAGGCGGACAGGGGCTTCGATACGAGCAGTACTTC	CASSLGGQGLRYEQYF
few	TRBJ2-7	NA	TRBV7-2	TGTGCCAGCAGCCTACACATGAGCGTTAAGTCCTACGAGCAGTACTTC	CASSLHMSVKSYEQYF
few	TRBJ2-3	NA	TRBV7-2	TGTGCCAGCAGCCTGGCGACAGTGCACACAGATACGCAGTATTTT	CASSLATVHTDTQYF
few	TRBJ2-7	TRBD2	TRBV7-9	TGTGCCAGCAGCTTAGCGCGGGGGACCTCCTACGAGCAGTACTTC	CASSLARGTSYEQYF
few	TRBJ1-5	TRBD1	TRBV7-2	TGTGCCAGCAATAGGGGACAGGGCGGAGGCAATCAGCCCCAGCATTTT	CASNRGQGGGNQPQHF
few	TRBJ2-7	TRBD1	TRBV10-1	TGCGCCAGCAGTGAAGGGGGCGATCCCTACGAGCAGTACTTC	CASSEGGDPYEQYF
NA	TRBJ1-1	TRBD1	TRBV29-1	TGCAGAACAGACAGGGGATCCGAAGCTTTCTTT	CRTDRGSEAFF
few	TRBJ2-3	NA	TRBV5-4	TGTGCCAGCAGCTTGCCCGCAGCGAGCGGCACAGATACGCAGTATTTT	CASSLPAASGTDTQYF
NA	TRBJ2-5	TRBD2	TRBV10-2	TGCGCCAGCAGTGATCTAGGCGGGAGGGGATGGGAGACCCAGTACTTC	CASSDLGGRGWETQYF
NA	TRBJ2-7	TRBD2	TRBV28	TGTGCCAGCAGCATAGCGGGAGCATTGGGATACGAGCAGTACTTC	CASSIAGALGYEQYF
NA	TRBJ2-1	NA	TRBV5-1	TGCGCCAGCAGCTTCGGAGTCTTCCATCTCTCCTACAATGAGCAGTTCTTC	CASSFGVFHLSYNEQFF
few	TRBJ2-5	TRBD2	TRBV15	TGTGCCACCAGCCCGCGCCTGGGACTAGCGGGAGGGCCTGGGATGAAGACCCAGTACTTC	CATSPRLGLAGGPGMKTQYF
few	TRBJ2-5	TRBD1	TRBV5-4	TGTGCCAGCAGCTCCCAGACAGGGCAGTACCAAGAGACCCAGTACTTC	CASSSQTGQYQETQYF
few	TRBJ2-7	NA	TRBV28	TGTGCCAGCAAATTAGGGCAGGGACATTCCTACGAGCAGTACTTC	CASKLGQGHSYEQYF
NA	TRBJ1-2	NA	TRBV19	TGTGCCAGTAATCCCACTTCGTCCAACTATGGCTACACCTTC	CASNPTSSNYGYTF
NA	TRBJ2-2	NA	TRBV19	TGTGCCAGTAGTCGGTCAGGGCTCAACACCGGGGAGCTGTTTTTT	CASSRSGLNTGELFF
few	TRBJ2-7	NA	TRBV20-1	TGCAGTGCAAGACTGTCCTACGAGCAGTACTTC	CSARLSYEQYF
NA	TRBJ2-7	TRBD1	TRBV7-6	TGTGCCAGCAGCTTGACAGGGATCTACGAGCAGTACTTC	CASSLTGIYEQYF
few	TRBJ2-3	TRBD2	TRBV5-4	TGTGCCAGCAGCTTACGACTAGCGGGGGGCACAGATACGCAGTATTTT	CASSLRLAGGTDTQYF
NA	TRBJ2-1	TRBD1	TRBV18	TGTGCCAGCTCACCCAGACAGGGGGGGGATGAGCAGTTCTTC	CASSPRQGGDEQFF
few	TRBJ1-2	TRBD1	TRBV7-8	TGTGCCAGCACCCTATTCGCAGGGGGCTCTGGCTACACCTTC	CASTLFAGGSGYTF
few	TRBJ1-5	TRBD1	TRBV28	TGTGCCAGCATCGGGACAGTCAATCAGCCCCAGCATTTT	CASIGTVNQPQHF
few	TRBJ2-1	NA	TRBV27	TGTGCCAGCAGTTTAATGACTGCTAGAGGTGAGCAGTTCTTC	CASSLMTARGEQFF
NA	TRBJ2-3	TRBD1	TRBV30	TGTGCCTGGAGTACGGGACAGGGCACAGATACGCAGTATTTT	CAWSTGQGTDTQYF
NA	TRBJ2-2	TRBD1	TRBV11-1	TGTGCCAGCAGCTTAGCCCCCGGACAGGGGAGCACCGGGGAGCTGTTTTTT	CASSLAPGQGSTGELFF
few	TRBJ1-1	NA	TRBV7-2	TGTGCCAGCAGCTATCAGATGAACACTGAAGCTTTCTTT	CASSYQMNTEAFF
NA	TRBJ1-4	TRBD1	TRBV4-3	TGCGCCAGCAGCCAACAGGGGGTAGGGGAAAAACTGTTTTTT	CASSQQGVGEKLFF
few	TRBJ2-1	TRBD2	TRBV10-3	TGTGCCATCAGTGATCCCACTAGCGGACCGACGAATGAGCAGTTCTTC	CAISDPTSGPTNEQFF
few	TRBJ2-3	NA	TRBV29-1	TGCAGCGTATCTAGTAGATTGTCAGATACGCAGTATTTT	CSVSSRLSDTQYF
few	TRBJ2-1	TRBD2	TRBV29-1	TGCAGCGGGAAACTATGGGGACTAGCGGGAGTAGGCTCCTACAATGAGCAGTTCTTC	CSGKLWGLAGVGSYNEQFF
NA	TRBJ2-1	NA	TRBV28	TGTGCCAGCAGACTGAGGAATGAGCAGTTCTTC	CASRLRNEQFF
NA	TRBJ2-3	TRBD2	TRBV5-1	TGCGCCAGCAGCTTTAGCGGGGGGGCCGAAACGCAGTATTTT	CASSFSGGAETQYF
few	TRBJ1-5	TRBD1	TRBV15	TGTGCCACCAGCAGGGGACAGCCGGATCAGCCCCAGCATTTT	CATSRGQPDQPQHF
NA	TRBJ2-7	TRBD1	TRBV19	TGTGCCAGGACCTCGTCATCTGGGGACAGGGGACGTGAGTGGACCTACGAGCAGTACTTC	CARTSSSGDRGREWTYEQYF
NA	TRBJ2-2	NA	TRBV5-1	TGCGCCAGCAGCTTGTACAGACCATATACCGGGGAGCTGTTTTTT	CASSLYRPYTGELFF
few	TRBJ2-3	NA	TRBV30	TGTGCCTGGGGGACCACAGGGCGAAGCACAGATACGCAGTATTTT	CAWGTTGRSTDTQYF
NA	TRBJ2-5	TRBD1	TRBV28	TGTGCCAGCAGTCGCACAGGGGCCCAAGAGACCCAGTACTTC	CASSRTGAQETQYF
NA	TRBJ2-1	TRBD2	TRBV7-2	TGTGCCAGCAGCTTAGGACTAGCGGGGTATCTGGAGCAGTTCTTC	CASSLGLAGYLEQFF
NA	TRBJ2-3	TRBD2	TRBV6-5	TGTGCCAGCAGTCCCCCTGGGGGGGCAGATACGCAGTATTTT	CASSPPGGADTQYF
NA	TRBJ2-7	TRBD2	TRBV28	TGTGCCAGTTGCGGGACTAGCGGGAGACTGTACTCCTACGAGCAGTACTTC	CASCGTSGRLYSYEQYF
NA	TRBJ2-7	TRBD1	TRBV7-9	TGTGCCAGCGGACAGGGTAACGAGCAGTACTTC	CASGQGNEQYF
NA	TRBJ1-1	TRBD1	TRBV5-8	TGTGCCAGCAGCGGGGGACAGGCTCAGGCTGAAGCTTTCTTT	CASSGGQAQAEAFF